This T cell receptor (beta chain) was identified during a study of blood T cell repertoires in COVID-19. In the study overall: Spain, Italy and the United States supplied samples that represented acute and convalescent COVID-19. The analysed material was cDNA or gDNA that came from T cells, B-cell-depleted T cells, or PBMCs.

Followed longitudinally, the Seattle patients had been enrolled during active infection. In the original analysis: The assay estimated nucleated cells by amplifying reference gene primers. TCRdb's copy holds only in-frame clones and misses some; the assay was immunoSEQ multiplex PCR. Clonal size and the V and J genes are those of that table, whereas D and trimming came from the DNA. The sample has about 240,000 clones, 70% to 90% seen once. In germline, CDR1 is SNHLY, CDR2 FYNNEI. V lost 6 bases, J lost 4 bases, and 17 bases stayed unmatched. There are 20 residues in the CDR3. The material sequenced was peripheral blood. The chain uses TRBV2 and TRBJ2-5, with 16 bases identical to TRBD2. The receptor was derived from a man between 45 and 60 years old with COVID-19, enrolled during active disease. CDR3 loop: CASRRLPGTSGGARRETQYF. CDR3 bases: TGTGCCAGCAGGCGTCTCCCCGGGACTAGCGGGGGGGCCAGGAGAGAGACCCAGTACTTC.